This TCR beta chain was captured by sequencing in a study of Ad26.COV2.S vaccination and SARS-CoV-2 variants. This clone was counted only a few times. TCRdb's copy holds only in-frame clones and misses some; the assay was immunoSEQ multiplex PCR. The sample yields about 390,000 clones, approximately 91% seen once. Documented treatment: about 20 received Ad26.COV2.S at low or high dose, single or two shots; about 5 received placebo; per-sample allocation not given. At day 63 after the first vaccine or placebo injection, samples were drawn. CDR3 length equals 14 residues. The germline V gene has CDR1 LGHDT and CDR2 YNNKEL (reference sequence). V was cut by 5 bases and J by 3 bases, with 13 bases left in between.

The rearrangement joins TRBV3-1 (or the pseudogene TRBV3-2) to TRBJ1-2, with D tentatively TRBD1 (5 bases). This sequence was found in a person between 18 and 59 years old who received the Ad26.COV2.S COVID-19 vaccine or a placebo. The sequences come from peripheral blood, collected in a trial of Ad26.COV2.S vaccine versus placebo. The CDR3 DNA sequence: TGTGCCAGCAGCGTGTGGGGGAGCGACTATGGCTACACCTTC. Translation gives CASSVWGSDYGYTF.